The entry below describes one TCR beta chain. Assay used: immunoSEQ multiplex PCR; TCRdb lists only in-frame clones, some missing. The sample holds 42,000 or so clones, 90% seen once. The record originates from a study of T cell changes during pregnancy in multiple sclerosis. CDR1 is LGHNA, CDR2 YSLEER, per germline. The CDR3 totals 15 residues. V lost 0 bases, J lost 2 bases, and 10 bases lay in between. This specimen was CD8+ T cells from peripheral blood mononuclear cells, taken in the first trimester of pregnancy. This sequence was found in a female donor with multiple sclerosis, enrolled in a pregnancy study. The chain carries TRBV4-3 and TRBJ1-2; the D gene is possibly TRBD1 (6 bases). This chain's CDR3 is CASSQDKGQNYGYTF. The CDR3 region has the DNA TGCGCCAGCAGCCAAGATAAGGGACAAAACTATGGCTACACCTTC.